The subject of this entry is one TCR beta chain. The data are from a study of blood T cell repertoires in COVID-19. Assay used: immunoSEQ multiplex PCR; TCRdb lists only in-frame clones, some missing. The sample consists of fewer than 300,000 clones, approximately 89% of them appearing once. V lost 2 bases and J lost 0, with 11 bases in between. The V gene's germline CDR1 is MNHNY and CDR2 SVGAGI (reference sequence). CDR3 length equals 15 residues. The TCR comes from a woman in her twenties or thirties with COVID-19, enrolled during active disease. Sequenced material: peripheral blood. V gene TRBV6-6 combines with J gene TRBJ2-7, with D perhaps TRBD2 (6 bases). The DNA for the CDR3 is TGTGCCAGCAGTTACGGGACTCCGTTCTCCTACGAGCAGTACTTC. Protein sequence: CASSYGTPFSYEQYF.